This entry concerns a single T cell receptor (beta chain). Its target is not known. This sample is part of a study of T cells in tuberculosis. Regarding the study as a whole: GMM-specific TCRs were nearer to active tuberculosis alpha repertoires, suggesting expansion. Cases with active tuberculosis were adults, while controls were adolescents.

This CDR3 spans 17 amino acids. Trimming stripped 6 bases from V and 0 bases from J, with 20 bases between. CDR1 and CDR2 (germline): SGHAT, FQDESV (reference sequence). Latent tuberculosis screening used tuberculin skin test and IGRA at entry. Profiled with immunoSEQ multiplex PCR; TCRdb holds only in-frame clones, not every one. This table has tens of thousands of clones, around 90% appearing once. Sequencing was carried out using PBMCs. The TCR originated in a donor aged 10-29 years with latent tuberculosis or without tuberculosis infection. Some clones in this sample may be carry-over from other donors' samples. This chain joins TRBV11-1 and TRBJ1-1, with D perhaps matching TRBD1 (6 bases). The CDR3 sequence is CASSRTQGPFMNTEAFF. CDR3 coding DNA: TGTGCCAGCAGTCGAACACAGGGTCCTTTCATGAACACTGAAGCTTTCTTT.